This T cell receptor (beta chain) stems from a study of T cell responses to AZD1222 COVID-19 vaccine. TCRdb keeps only in-frame clones here, not all; method: immunoSEQ multiplex PCR. The table has approximately 100,000 clones, about 87% seen once; the top ten hold 20% to 25%. CDR1 and CDR2 from the germline V gene are GTSNPN and SVGIG (reference sequence). This CDR3 has 14 amino acids. V shed 1 base and J 4 bases; nucleotides not matched to a gene: 4. Sequences were derived from peripheral blood, sampled on day 0 of AZD1222 vaccination. The clonotype originates from an adult in good health. The V and J genes are TRBV30 and TRBJ2-7; TRBD2 matches at 10 bases. The CDR3 is CAWSGLAGEYEQYF. The CDR3 DNA sequence: TGTGCCTGGAGTGGCCTAGCGGGAGAGTACGAGCAGTACTTC.